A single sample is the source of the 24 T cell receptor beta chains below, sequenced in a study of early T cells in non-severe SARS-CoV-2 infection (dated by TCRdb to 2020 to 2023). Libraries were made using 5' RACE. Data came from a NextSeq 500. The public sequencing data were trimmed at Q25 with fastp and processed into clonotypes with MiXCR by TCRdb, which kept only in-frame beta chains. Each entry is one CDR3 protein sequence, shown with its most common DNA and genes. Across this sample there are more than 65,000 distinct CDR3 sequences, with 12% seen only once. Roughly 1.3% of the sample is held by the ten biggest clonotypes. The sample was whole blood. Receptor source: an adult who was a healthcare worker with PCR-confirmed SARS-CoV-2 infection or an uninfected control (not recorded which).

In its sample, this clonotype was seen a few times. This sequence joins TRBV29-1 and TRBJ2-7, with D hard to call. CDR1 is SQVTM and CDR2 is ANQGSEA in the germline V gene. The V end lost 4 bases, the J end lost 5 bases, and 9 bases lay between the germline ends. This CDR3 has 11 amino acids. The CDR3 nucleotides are TGCAGCGTTGGGGGAAACAACGAGCAGTACTTC. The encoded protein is CSVGGNNEQYF.

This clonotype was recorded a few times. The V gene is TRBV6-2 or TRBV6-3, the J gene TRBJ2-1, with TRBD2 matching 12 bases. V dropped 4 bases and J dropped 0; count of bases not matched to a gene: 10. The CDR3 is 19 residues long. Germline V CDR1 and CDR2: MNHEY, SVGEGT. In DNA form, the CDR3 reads TGTGCCAGCAGTTTCCGGACTAGCGGGACCCCCACCTCCTACAATGAGCAGTTCTTC. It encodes CASSFRTSGTPTSYNEQFF.

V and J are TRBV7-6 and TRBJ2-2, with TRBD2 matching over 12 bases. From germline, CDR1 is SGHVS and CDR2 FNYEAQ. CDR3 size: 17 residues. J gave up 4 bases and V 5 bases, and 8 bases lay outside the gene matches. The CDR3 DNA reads TGTGCCAGCAGCCGTTTGGGACTAGCGGGTAGCACCGGGGAGCTGTTTTTT. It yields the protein CASSRLGLAGSTGELFF.

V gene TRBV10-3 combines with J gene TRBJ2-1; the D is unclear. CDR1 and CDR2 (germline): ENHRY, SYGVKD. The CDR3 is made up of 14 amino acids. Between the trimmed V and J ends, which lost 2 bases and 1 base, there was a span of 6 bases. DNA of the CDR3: TGTGCCATCAGTGAGCCACTTTCCTACAATGAGCAGTTCTTC. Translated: CAISEPLSYNEQFF.

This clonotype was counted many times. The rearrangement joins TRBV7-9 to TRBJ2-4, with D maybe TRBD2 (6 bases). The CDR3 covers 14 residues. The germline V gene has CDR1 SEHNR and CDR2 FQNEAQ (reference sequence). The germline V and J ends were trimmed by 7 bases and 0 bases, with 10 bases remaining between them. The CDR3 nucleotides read TGTGCCAGCACCACAGCGGGAGCCAAAAACATTCAGTACTTC. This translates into CASTTAGAKNIQYF.

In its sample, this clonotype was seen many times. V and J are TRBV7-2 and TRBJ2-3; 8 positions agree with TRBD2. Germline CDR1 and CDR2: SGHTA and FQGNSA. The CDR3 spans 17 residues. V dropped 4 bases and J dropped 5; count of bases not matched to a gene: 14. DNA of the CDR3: TGTGCCAGCAGCTCCTCGTTAGGAGCGGGAGCTGGAGATACGCAGTATTTT. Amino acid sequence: CASSSSLGAGAGDTQYF.

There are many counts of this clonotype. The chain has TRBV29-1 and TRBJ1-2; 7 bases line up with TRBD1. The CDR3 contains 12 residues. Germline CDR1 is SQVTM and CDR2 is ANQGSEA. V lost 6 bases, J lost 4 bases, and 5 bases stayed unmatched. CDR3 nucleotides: TGCAGCGTGGGGGACAGCAGCTATGGCTACACCTTC. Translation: CSVGDSSYGYTF.

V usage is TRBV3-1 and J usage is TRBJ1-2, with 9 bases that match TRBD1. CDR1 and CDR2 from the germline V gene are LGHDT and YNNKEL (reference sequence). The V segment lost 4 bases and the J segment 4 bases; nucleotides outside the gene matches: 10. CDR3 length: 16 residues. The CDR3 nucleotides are TGTGCCAGCAGCCGCGGCAACAGGGGGCACTTCTATGGCTACACCTTC. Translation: CASSRGNRGHFYGYTF.

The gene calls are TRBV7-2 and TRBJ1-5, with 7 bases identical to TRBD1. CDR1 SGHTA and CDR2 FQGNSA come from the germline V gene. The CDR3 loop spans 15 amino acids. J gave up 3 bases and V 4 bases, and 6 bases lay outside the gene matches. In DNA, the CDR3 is TGTGCCAGCAGCTCCGGACAGGCTACCAATCAGCCCCAGCATTTT. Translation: CASSSGQATNQPQHF. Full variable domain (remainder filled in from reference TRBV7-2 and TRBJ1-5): GAGVSQSPSNKVTEKGKDVELRCDPISGHTALYWYRQSLGQGLEFLIYFQGNSAPDKSGLPSDRFSAERTGGSVSTLTIQRTQQEDSAVYLCASSSGQATNQPQHFGDGTRLSIL.

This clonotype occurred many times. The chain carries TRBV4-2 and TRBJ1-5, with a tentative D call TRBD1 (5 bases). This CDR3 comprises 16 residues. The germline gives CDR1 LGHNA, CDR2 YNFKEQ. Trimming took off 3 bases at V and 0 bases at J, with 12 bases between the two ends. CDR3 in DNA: TGTGCCAGCAGCCATAGTGACAGAACTAGCAATCAGCCCCAGCATTTT. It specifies CASSHSDRTSNQPQHF.

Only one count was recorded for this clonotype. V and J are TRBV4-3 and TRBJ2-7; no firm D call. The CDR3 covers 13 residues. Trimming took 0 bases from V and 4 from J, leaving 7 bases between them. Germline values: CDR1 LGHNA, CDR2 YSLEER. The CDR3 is CASSQDRKYEQYF. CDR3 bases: TGCGCCAGCAGCCAAGACAGAAAATACGAGCAGTACTTC.

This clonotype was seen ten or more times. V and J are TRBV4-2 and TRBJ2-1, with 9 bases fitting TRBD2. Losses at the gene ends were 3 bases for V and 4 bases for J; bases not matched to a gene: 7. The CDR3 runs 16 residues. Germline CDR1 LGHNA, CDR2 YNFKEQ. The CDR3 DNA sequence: TGTGCCAGCAGCCATATTAGCGGGGGAGAATACAATGAGCAGTTCTTC. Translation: CASSHISGGEYNEQFF.

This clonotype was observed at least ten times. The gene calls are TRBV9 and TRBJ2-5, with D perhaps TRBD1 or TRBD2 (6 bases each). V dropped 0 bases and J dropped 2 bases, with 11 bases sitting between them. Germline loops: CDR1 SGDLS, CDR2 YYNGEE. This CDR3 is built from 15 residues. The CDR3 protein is CASSVGGGPQETQYF. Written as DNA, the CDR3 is TGTGCCAGCAGCGTAGGTGGGGGGCCTCAAGAGACCCAGTACTTC.

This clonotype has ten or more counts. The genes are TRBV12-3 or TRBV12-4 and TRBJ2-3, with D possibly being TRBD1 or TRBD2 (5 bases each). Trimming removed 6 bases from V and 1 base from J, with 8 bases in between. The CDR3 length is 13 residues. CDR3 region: CASRRDGTDTQYF. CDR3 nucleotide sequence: TGTGCCAGCAGGAGGGACGGCACAGATACGCAGTATTTT.

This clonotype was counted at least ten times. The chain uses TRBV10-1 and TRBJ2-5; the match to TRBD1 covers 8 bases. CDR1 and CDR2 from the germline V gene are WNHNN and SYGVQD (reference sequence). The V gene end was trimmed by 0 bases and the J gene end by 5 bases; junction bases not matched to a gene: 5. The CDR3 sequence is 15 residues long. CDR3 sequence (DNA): TGCGCCAGCAGTGAGTCTACAGGGGGAGAGGAGACCCAGTACTTC. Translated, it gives CASSESTGGEETQYF.

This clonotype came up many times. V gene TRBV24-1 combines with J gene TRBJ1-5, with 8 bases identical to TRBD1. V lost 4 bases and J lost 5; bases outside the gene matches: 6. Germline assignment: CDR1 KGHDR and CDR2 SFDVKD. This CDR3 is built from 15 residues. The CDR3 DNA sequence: TGTGCCACCAGTGACCACCAGACAGGGGATCAGCCCCAGCATTTT. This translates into CATSDHQTGDQPQHF.

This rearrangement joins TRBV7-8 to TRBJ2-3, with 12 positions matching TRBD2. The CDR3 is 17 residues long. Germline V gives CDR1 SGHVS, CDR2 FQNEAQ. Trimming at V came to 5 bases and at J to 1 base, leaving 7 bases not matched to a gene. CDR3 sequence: CASSRTSGALRTDTQYF. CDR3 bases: TGTGCCAGCAGCCGGACTAGCGGGGCCCTCCGCACAGATACGCAGTATTTT.

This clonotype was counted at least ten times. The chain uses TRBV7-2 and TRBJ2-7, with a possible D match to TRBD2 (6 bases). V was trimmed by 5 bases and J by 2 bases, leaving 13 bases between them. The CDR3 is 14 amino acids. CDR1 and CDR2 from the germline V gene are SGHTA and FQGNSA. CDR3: CASSPGTVTYEQYF. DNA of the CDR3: TGTGCCAGCAGCCCCGGGACTGTTACCTACGAGCAGTACTTC.

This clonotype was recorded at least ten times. The CDR3 sequence is CASSETGVIGNTIYF. The CDR3 DNA sequence: TGTGCCAGCTCGGAGACAGGGGTAATCGGAAACACCATATATTTT. The V and J genes are TRBV18 and TRBJ1-3, with 8 bases identical to TRBD1. Looked up from germline, CDR1 is KGHSH and CDR2 is LQKENI. The CDR3 runs 15 residues. With 6 bases clipped from V and 4 bases from J, the junction kept 8 bases outside the gene matches.

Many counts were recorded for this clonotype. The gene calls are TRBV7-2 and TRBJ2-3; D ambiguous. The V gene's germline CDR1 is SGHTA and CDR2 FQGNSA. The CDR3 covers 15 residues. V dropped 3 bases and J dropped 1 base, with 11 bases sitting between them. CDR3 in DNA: TGTGCCAGCAGCTTTCATCGTGTGGGCACAGATACGCAGTATTTT. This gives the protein CASSFHRVGTDTQYF.

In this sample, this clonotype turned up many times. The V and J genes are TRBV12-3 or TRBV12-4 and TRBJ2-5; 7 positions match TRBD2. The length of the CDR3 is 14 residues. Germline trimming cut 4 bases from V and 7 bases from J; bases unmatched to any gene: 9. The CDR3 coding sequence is TGTGCCAGCAGTTCTAGCGGCCCCCCGAGGACCCAGTACTTC. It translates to CASSSSGPPRTQYF.

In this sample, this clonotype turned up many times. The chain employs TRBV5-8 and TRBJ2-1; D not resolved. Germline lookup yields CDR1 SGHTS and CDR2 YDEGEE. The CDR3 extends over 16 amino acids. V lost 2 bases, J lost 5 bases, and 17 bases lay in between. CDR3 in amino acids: CASSLTVVRINNEQFF. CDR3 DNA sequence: TGTGCCAGCAGCTTAACGGTCGTACGGATTAACAATGAGCAGTTCTTC.

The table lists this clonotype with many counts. The CDR3 sequence is CATSHWDQETQYF. As DNA, the CDR3 is TGTGCCACCAGTCACTGGGACCAAGAGACCCAGTACTTC. This chain connects TRBV24-1 to TRBJ2-5; D uncertain. Looked up from germline, CDR1 is KGHDR and CDR2 is SFDVKD. The V end lost 6 bases, the J end lost 0 bases, and 7 bases lay between the germline ends. This CDR3 spans 13 amino acids.

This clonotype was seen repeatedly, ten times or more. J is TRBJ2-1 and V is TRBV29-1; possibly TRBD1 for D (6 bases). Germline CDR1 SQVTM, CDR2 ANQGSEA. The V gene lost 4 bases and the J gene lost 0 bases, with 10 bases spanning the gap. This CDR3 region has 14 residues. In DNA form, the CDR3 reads TGCAGCGTTGCCCAGGGGAGCTCCTACAATGAGCAGTTCTTC. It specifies CSVAQGSSYNEQFF.